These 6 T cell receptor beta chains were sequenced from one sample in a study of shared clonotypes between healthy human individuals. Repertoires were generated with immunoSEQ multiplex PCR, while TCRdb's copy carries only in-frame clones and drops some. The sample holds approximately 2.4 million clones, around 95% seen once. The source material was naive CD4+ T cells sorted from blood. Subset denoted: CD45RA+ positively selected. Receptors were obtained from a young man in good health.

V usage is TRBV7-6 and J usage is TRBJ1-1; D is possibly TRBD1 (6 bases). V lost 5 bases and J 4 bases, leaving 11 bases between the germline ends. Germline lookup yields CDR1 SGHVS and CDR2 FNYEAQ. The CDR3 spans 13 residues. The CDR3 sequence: CASSPGVSTEAFF. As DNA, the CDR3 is TGTGCCAGCAGCCCAGGGGTGTCCACTGAAGCTTTCTTT.

The CDR3 loop is CASSFGTGWMDTQYF. The CDR3 region has the DNA TGCGCCAGCAGCTTCGGGACAGGGTGGATGGATACGCAGTATTTT. The J gene is TRBJ2-3, the V gene TRBV5-1, with TRBD1 matching 9 bases. Germline values: CDR1 SGHRS, CDR2 YFSETQ. V trimming: 2 bases; J trimming: 6 bases; junction bases outside the gene matches: 7. The CDR3 has 15 residues.

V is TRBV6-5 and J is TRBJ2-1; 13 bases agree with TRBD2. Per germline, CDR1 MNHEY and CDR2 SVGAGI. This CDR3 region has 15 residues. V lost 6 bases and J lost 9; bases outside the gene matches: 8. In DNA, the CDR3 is TGTGCCAGCAGCTTACTAGCGGGAGGGTCGGGTGAGCAGTTCTTC. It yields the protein CASSLLAGGSGEQFF.

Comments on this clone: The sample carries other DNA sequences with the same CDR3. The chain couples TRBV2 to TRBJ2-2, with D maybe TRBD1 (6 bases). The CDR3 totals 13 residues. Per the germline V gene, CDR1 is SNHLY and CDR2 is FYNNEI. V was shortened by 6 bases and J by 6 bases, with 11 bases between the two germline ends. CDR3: CASRSQGAGELFF. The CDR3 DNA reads TGTGCCAGCAGATCACAGGGTGCCGGGGAGCTGTTTTTT.

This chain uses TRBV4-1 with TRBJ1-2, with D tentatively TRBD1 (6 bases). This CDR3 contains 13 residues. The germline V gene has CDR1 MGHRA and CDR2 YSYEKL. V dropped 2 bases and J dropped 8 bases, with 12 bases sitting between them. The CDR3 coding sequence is TGCGCCAGCAGCCAACCGGGGGCGGGAGGCTACACCTTC. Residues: CASSQPGAGGYTF.

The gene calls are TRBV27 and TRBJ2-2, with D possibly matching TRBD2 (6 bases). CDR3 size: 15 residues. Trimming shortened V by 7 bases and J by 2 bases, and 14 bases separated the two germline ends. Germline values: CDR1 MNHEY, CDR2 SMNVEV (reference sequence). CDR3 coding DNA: TGTGCCAGCAAGGGCGGGACCCTTAACACCGGGGAGCTGTTTTTT. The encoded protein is CASKGGTLNTGELFF.